Below are 15 T cell receptor beta chains sequenced from a single sample in a study of T-cell memory formation after mild COVID-19 (dated by TCRdb to about 2021). The library came from 5' RACE. TCRdb shows the sequencer as Illumina NovaSeq 6000. Using fastp trimming at Q25 and MiXCR clonotype assembly, TCRdb reanalyzed the public sequencing data and kept in-frame beta chains. When rows share a CDR3 protein, they turn into one entry using the most common DNA and genes. A total of 90,000 to 120,000 distinct CDR3 sequences appear in this sample, 14% of them only once. The top ten constitute 30% to 45% of the sample. What was sequenced was PBMCs or a T cell subset sorted from them (not recorded which). The receptors originated from a man aged 18 to 29 who had mild COVID-19 (a few samples of this study predate the infection). The sample titles of this study are shuffled in the database, so cell type and time point are left out; the donor was told from shared clones.

Only a few counts were recorded for this clonotype. V is TRBV20-1 and J is TRBJ2-7; 7 nucleotides agree with TRBD1. The CDR3 has 12 amino acids. J gave up 3 bases and V 6 bases, and 5 bases lay outside the gene matches. Germline assignment: CDR1 DFQATT and CDR2 SNEGSKA (reference sequence). CDR3 region: CSAEGDSYEQYV. In DNA form, the CDR3 reads TGCAGTGCAGAGGGGGACAGCTACGAGCAGTACGTC.

This clonotype was counted only a few times. The rearrangement uses TRBV12-3 or TRBV12-4 and TRBJ1-6, with D perhaps TRBD1 (5 bases). V lost 3 bases and J 9 bases, leaving 12 bases between the germline ends. The CDR3 is 14 amino acids. The CDR3 sequence is CASSFGVGGSPLHF. CDR3 nucleotides: TGTGCCAGCAGTTTTGGGGTCGGGGGTTCACCCCTCCACTTT.

This clonotype has a handful of counts. The genes are TRBV6-5 and TRBJ2-7, with TRBD2 matching 8 bases. Germline V lookup: CDR1 MNHEY, CDR2 SVGAGI. Losses at the gene ends were 6 bases for V and 2 bases for J; bases not matched to a gene: 3. The CDR3 extends over 13 amino acids. The CDR3 DNA reads as TGTGCCAGCAGCGACGGGGGGGCCTACGAGCAGTACTTC. Protein sequence: CASSDGGAYEQYF.

The chain couples TRBV2 to TRBJ2-1; D is perhaps TRBD2 (6 bases). This CDR3 comprises 16 residues. Germline loops: CDR1 SNHLY, CDR2 FYNNEI. Trimming stripped 3 bases from V and 4 bases from J, with 16 bases between. CDR3 protein: CASSESGGWGYNEQFF. CDR3 DNA sequence: TGTGCCAGCAGTGAGTCCGGGGGATGGGGTTACAATGAGCAGTTCTTC.

This clonotype was counted many times. The chain employs TRBV20-1 and TRBJ2-3; 10 nucleotides line up with TRBD2. Trimming at V came to 3 bases and at J to 4 bases, leaving 7 bases not matched to a gene. The CDR3 is made up of 15 amino acids. Looked up from germline, CDR1 is DFQATT and CDR2 is SNEGSKA (reference sequence). This CDR3 is CSASKRGGRADTQYF. The CDR3 DNA reads as TGCAGTGCTAGTAAGCGGGGGGGCCGGGCAGATACGCAGTATTTT.

The chain links TRBV12-3 or TRBV12-4 to TRBJ1-5; D call uncertain. Between the trimmed V and J ends, which lost 7 bases and 3 bases, there was a span of 7 bases. This CDR3 is 12 amino acids long. The CDR3 spells CASNGNNQPQHF. CDR3 DNA: TGTGCCAGCAACGGGAACAATCAGCCCCAGCATTTT.

This clonotype was seen at least ten times. The chain is built from TRBV12-3 or TRBV12-4 and TRBJ2-3, with a possible D match to TRBD2 (6 bases). This CDR3 region has 16 residues. V was cut by 3 bases and J by 2 bases, with 15 bases left in between. The CDR3 DNA follows: TGTGCCAGCAGTTTGGACGGGACGGGGGTCACAGATACGCAGTATTTT. Its protein is CASSLDGTGVTDTQYF.

This clonotype has just a few counts. Relative to the germline gene, one junction end is altered; a read error may explain this. The J gene is TRBJ1-1, the V gene TRBV4-2; D uncertain. The CDR3 extends over 11 amino acids. CDR1 and CDR2 (germline): LGHNA, YNFKEQ. This CDR3 is CASSLDTGAFF. CDR3 in DNA: TGTGCCAGCAGCCTAGATACTGGAGCTTTCTTT.

V gene TRBV6-5 combines with J gene TRBJ1-2; a weak D match, TRBD1 (6 bases). The germline V gene encodes CDR1 MNHEY and CDR2 SVGAGI. CDR3 size: 14 residues. V lost 5 bases and J lost 7, with 17 bases in between. For the CDR3, the DNA is TGTGCCAGCAGTCACACAGGGTTTGTTAGTGGCTACACCTTC. This sequence encodes CASSHTGFVSGYTF.

A few counts support this clonotype. The rearrangement joins TRBV20-1 to TRBJ1-5; 9 bases align to TRBD1. Losses at the gene ends were 6 bases for V and 1 base for J; bases not matched to a gene: 7. CDR3 size: 15 residues. Germline V CDR1 and CDR2: DFQATT, SNEGSKA (reference sequence). The CDR3 region is CSATDRGWSNQPQHF. In DNA, the CDR3 is TGCAGTGCAACGGACAGGGGATGGAGCAATCAGCCCCAGCATTTT.

In this sample, this clonotype turned up a few times. The chain combines TRBV9 with TRBJ2-5, with 9 bases aligning to TRBD1. Per the germline V gene, CDR1 is SGDLS and CDR2 is YYNGEE. The CDR3 extends over 16 amino acids. V gave up 2 bases and J gave up 3 bases; unmatched junction bases: 8. This CDR3 is CASSVRDRDLEETQYF. The CDR3 DNA reads TGTGCCAGCAGCGTCCGGGACAGGGACCTAGAAGAGACCCAGTACTTC.

This clonotype was seen ten or more times. This rearrangement joins TRBV11-3 to TRBJ2-7, with D uncertain. The CDR3 contains 13 residues. The V end was cut by 2 bases, the J end by 0 bases, with 5 bases between. Germline CDR1 reads SGHNT; CDR2 reads YENEEA. DNA for the CDR3: TGTGCCAGCAGCTTAACGGTCTCCTACGAGCAGTACTTC. Translating gives CASSLTVSYEQYF. The full variable domain, completed using reference TRBV11-3 and TRBJ2-7, is EAGVVQSPRYKIIEKKQPVAFWCNPISGHNTLYWYLQNLGQGPELLIRYENEEAVDDSQLPKDRFSAERLKGVDSTLKIQPAELGDSAVYLCASSLTVSYEQYFGPGTRLTVT.

The rearrangement uses TRBV7-9 and TRBJ1-4; TRBD1 matches at 8 bases. V trimming: 10 bases; J trimming: 5 bases; junction bases outside the gene matches: 3. This CDR3 has 12 residues. Germline V gene data show CDR1 as SEHNR and CDR2 as FQNEAQ (reference sequence). The DNA of the CDR3 is TGTGCCACTCGGACAGGGAATGAAAAACTGTTTTTT. Protein: CATRTGNEKLFF.

The CDR3 DNA is TGTGCCAGTAGCTACAGGGGCGGGGAGCTGTTTTTT. Protein product: CASSYRGGELFF. This chain uses TRBV19 with TRBJ2-2, with 7 positions matching TRBD1. The CDR3 length is 12 residues. With 6 bases clipped from V and 7 bases from J, the junction kept 2 bases outside the gene matches. Looked up from germline, CDR1 is LNHDA and CDR2 is SQIVND (reference sequence).

This clonotype was seen many times. The V call is TRBV4-1, the J call TRBJ2-7; the D gene is possibly TRBD1 (6 bases). Trimming removed 1 base at V and 5 bases at J, with 24 bases between. The CDR3 runs to 18 residues. The germline CDR1 and CDR2 sequences are MGHRA and YSYEKL. CDR3 bases: TGCGCCAGCAGCCAAGTTATCTCCGCAGGGGTAAAACGGCACGAGCAGTACTTC. This encodes CASSQVISAGVKRHEQYF.